These T cell receptor beta chains were read from a single sample in a study of blood T cell repertoires in COVID-19. Repertoires were generated with immunoSEQ multiplex PCR, while TCRdb's copy carries only in-frame clones and drops some. Of 220,000 or so clones listed, around 86% are singletons. Specimen: peripheral blood. Receptors were obtained from a woman older than 75 with COVID-19, enrolled during active disease. Each CDR3 is given with its conserved first and last residue. D genes are given only for firm matches. Clone size is stated in some rows and not others, as once, few, many or a class when expanded.

V gene	J gene	D gene	clone size	CDR3 DNA	CDR3 protein
TRBV7-9	TRBJ2-1	.	many	TGTGCCAGCAGCCAGGCCATTTATGAGCAGTTCTTC	CASSQAIYEQFF
TRBV5-4	TRBJ1-1	TRBD1	.	TGTGCCAGCAGCTCCGGGACAGGGGCCCCGAACACTGAAGCTTTCTTT	CASSSGTGAPNTEAFF
TRBV24-1	TRBJ2-2	.	.	TGTGCCACCAGTGATTTGGGACATAACACCGGGGAGCTGTTTTTT	CATSDLGHNTGELFF
TRBV18	TRBJ2-1	.	.	TGTGCCAGCTCACCGTTCGCGGTACCTAGCTCCTACAATGAGCAGTTCTTC	CASSPFAVPSSYNEQFF
TRBV6-1	TRBJ1-4	.	few	TGTGCCAGCAGTGAAGGGACACTCCCGGCGAATGAAAAACTGTTTTTT	CASSEGTLPANEKLFF
TRBV18	TRBJ1-1	.	once	TGTGCCAGCTCACCACCTGATGAGGACAGCTCAGCTTTCTTT	CASSPPDEDSSAFF
TRBV30	TRBJ1-2	.	.	TGTGCCTGGACCCAGGGTAACTATGGCTACACCTTC	CAWTQGNYGYTF
TRBV6-5	TRBJ1-5	TRBD1	.	TGTGCCAGCAGTTACTCCGGACAGGGACATCAGCCCCAGCATTTT	CASSYSGQGHQPQHF
TRBV12-3/TRBV12-4	TRBJ2-7	.	.	TGTGCCATCCGATCGTCGGGTAGCTACGAGCAGTACTTC	CAIRSSGSYEQYF
TRBV3-1/TRBV3-2	TRBJ1-5	.	once	TGTGCCAGCAGCCAAGCGGGGGATCAGCCCCAGCATTTT	CASSQAGDQPQHF